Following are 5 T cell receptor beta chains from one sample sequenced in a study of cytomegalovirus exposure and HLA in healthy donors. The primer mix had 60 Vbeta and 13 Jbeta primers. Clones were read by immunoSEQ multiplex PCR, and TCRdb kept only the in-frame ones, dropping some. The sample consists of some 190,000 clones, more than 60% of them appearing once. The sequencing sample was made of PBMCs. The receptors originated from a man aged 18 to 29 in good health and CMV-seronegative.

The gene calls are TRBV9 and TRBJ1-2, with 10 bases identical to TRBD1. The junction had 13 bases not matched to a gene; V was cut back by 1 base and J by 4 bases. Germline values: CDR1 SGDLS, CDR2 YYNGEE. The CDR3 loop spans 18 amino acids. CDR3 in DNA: TGTGCCAGCAGCGTAAATAGGGACAGGGGAGGGATTACCTATGGCTACACCTTC. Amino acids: CASSVNRDRGGITYGYTF.

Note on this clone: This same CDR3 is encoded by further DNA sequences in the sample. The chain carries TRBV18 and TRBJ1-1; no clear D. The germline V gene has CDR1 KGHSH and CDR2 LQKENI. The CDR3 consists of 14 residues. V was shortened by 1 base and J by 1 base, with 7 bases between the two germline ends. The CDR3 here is CASSPLTRNTEAFF. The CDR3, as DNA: TGTGCCAGCTCACCACTAACGAGGAACACTGAAGCTTTCTTT.

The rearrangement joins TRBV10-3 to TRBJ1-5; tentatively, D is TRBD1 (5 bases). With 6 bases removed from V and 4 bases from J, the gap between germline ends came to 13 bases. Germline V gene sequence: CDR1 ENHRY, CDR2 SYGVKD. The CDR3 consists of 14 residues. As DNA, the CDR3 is TGTGCCATCAGCGACAGATCCCTTAATCAGCCCCAGCATTTT. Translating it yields CAISDRSLNQPQHF.

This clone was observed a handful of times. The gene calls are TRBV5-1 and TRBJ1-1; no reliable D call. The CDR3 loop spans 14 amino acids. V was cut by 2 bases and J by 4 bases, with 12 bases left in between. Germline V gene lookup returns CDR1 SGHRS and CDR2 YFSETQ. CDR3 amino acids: CASSFRGSSTEAFF. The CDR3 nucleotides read TGCGCCAGCAGCTTCCGTGGGAGTAGCACTGAAGCTTTCTTT.

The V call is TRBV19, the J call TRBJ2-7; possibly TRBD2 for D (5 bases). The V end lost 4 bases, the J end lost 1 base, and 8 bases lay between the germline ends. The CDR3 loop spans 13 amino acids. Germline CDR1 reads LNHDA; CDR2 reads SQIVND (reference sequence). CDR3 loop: CASSKGVSYEQYF. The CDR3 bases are TGTGCCAGTAGTAAGGGAGTTTCCTACGAGCAGTACTTC.